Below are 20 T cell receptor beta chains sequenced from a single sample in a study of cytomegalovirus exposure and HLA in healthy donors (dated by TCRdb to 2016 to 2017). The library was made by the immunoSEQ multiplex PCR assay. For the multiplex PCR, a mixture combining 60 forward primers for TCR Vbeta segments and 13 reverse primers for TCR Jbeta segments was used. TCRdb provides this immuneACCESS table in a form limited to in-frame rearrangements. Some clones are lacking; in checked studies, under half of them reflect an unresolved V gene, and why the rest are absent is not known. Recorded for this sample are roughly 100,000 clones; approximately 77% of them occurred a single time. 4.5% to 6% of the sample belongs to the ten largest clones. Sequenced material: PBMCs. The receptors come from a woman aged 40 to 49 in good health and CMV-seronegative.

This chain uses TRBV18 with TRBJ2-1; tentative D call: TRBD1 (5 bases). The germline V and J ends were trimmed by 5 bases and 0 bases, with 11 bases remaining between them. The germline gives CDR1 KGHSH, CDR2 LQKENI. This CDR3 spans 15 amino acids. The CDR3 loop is CASSVDKSSYNEQFF. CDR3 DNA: TGTGCCAGCTCAGTGGACAAGTCCTCCTACAATGAGCAGTTCTTC.

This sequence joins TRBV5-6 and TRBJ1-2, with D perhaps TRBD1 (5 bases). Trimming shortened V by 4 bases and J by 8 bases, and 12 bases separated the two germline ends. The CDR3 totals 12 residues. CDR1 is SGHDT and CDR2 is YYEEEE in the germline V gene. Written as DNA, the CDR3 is TGTGCCAGCAGCGTTCAGGGTCGGGGCTACACCTTC. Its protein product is CASSVQGRGYTF.

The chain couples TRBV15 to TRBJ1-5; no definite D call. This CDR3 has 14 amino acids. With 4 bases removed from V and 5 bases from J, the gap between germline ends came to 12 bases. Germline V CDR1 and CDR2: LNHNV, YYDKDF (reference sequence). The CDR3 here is CATSMFGGHQPQHF. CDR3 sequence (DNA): TGTGCCACCAGCATGTTCGGAGGGCATCAGCCCCAGCATTTT.

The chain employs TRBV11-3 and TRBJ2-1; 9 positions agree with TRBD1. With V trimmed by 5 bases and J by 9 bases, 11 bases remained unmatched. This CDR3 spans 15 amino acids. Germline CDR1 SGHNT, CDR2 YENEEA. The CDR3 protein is CASSLTGQGRTEQFF. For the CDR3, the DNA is TGTGCCAGCAGCCTAACGGGACAGGGCAGGACTGAGCAGTTCTTC.

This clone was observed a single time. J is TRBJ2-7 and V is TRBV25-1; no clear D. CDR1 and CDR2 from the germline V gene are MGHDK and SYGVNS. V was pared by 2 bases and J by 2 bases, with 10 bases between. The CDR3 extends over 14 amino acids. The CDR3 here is CASSETYSPYEQYF. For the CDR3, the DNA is TGTGCCAGCAGTGAAACGTACAGTCCCTACGAGCAGTACTTC.

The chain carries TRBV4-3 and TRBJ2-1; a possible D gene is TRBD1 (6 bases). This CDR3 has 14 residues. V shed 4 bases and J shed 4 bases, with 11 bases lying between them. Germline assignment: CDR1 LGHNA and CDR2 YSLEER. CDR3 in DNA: TGCGCCAGCAGCCCGAGGACAGTTTACAATGAGCAGTTCTTC. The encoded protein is CASSPRTVYNEQFF.

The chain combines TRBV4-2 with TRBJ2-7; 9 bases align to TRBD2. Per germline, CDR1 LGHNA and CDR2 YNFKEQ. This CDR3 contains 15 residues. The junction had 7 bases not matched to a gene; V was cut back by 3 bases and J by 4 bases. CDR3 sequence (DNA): TGTGCCAGCAGCCAGGGTAGCGGGGGCCAGTACGAGCAGTACTTC. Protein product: CASSQGSGGQYEQYF.

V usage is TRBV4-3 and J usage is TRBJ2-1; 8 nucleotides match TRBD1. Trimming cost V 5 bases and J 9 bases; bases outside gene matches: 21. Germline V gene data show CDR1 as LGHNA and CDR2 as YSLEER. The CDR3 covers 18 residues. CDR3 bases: TGCGCCAGCAGCTCTCACTACAACCGGGACAGGTTTCGGGGTGAGCAGTTCTTC. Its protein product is CASSSHYNRDRFRGEQFF.

The CDR3 nucleotides read TGTGCCAGCAGCTTGGACCCGCTCGGGGGCTCTGGAAACACCATATATTTT. It codes for CASSLDPLGGSGNTIYF. The genes are TRBV5-6 and TRBJ1-3, with D possibly TRBD1 on 5 matching bases. The CDR3 covers 17 residues. V lost 0 bases to trimming and J lost 0 bases, with 13 bases between them. Per germline, CDR1 SGHDT and CDR2 YYEEEE.

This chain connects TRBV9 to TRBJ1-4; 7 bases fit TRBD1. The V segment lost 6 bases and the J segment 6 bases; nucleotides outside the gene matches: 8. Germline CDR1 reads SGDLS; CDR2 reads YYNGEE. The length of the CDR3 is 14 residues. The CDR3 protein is CASNRRGQDEKLFF. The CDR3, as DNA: TGTGCCAGCAATAGGAGGGGGCAAGATGAAAAACTGTTTTTT.

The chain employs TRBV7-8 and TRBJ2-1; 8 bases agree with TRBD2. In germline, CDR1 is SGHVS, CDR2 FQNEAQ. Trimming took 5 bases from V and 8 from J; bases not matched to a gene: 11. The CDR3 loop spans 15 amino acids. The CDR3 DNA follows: TGTGCCAGCAGCCAGGCCGGGACTAGTAGTCATGAGCAGTTCTTC. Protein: CASSQAGTSSHEQFF.

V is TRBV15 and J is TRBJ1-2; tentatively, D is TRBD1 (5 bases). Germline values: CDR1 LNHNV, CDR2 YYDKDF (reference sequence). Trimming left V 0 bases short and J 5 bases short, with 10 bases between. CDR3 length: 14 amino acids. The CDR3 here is CATSRDRRGYGYTF. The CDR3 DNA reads TGTGCCACCAGCAGAGATCGACGGGGGTATGGCTACACCTTC. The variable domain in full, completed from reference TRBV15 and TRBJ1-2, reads DAMVIQNPRYQVTQFGKPVTLSCSQTLNHNVMYWYQQKSSQAPKLLFHYYDKDFNNEADTPDNFQSRRPNTSFCFLDIRSPGLGDTAMYLCATSRDRRGYGYTFGSGTRLTVV.

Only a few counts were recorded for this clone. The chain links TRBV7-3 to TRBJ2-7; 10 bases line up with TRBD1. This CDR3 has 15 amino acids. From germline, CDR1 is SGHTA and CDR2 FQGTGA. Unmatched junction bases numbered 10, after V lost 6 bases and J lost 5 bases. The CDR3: CASSKKTGGIDEQYF. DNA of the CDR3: TGTGCCAGCAGTAAAAAGACAGGGGGCATCGACGAGCAGTACTTC.

The CDR3, as DNA: TGTGCCAGCAGCTTAGGGGGACAGGGGAGGCGGGCCAACGTCCTGACTTTC. Translation: CASSLGGQGRRANVLTF. The chain has TRBV7-9 and TRBJ2-6; TRBD1 agrees at 10 bases. CDR3 length equals 17 residues. V shed 1 base and J 5 bases; nucleotides not matched to a gene: 5. CDR1 and CDR2 (germline): SEHNR, FQNEAQ (reference sequence).

CDR3 in DNA: TGCGCCAGCAGCCAGGGACAGGGGAGTAACTATGGCTACACCTTC. Translation gives CASSQGQGSNYGYTF. The chain is built from TRBV4-3 and TRBJ1-2; 10 bases line up with TRBD1. Germline V gives CDR1 LGHNA, CDR2 YSLEER. This CDR3 has 15 amino acids. V lost 3 bases and J lost 1; bases outside the gene matches: 2.

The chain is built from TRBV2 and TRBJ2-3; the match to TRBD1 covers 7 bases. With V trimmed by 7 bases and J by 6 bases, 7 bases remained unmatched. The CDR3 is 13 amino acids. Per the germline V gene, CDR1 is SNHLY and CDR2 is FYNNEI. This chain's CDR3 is CASTGQAWDTQYF. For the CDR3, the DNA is TGTGCCAGCACCGGACAGGCGTGGGATACGCAGTATTTT.

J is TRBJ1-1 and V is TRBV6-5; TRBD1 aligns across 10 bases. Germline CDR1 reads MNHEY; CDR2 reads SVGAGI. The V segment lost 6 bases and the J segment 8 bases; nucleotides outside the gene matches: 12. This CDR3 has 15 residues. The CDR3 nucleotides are TGTGCCAGCAGCCGGGACAGGGGAGGGGTAGTGGAAGCTTTCTTT. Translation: CASSRDRGGVVEAFF.

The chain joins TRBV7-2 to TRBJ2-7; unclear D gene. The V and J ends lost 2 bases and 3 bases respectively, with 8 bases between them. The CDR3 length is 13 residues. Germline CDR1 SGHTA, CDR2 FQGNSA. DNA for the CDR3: TGTGCCAGCAGCTTATACGGGTACTACGAGCAGTACTTC. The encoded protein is CASSLYGYYEQYF.

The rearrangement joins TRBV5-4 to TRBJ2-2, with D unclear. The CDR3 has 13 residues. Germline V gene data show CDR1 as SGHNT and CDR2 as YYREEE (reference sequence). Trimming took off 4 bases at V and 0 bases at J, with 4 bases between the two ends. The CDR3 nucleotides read TGTGCCAGCAGCGAGACGAACACCGGGGAGCTGTTTTTT. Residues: CASSETNTGELFF.

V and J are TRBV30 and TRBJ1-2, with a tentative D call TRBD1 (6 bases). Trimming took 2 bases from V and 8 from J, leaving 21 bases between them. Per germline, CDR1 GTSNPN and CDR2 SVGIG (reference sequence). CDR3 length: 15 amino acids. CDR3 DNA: TGTGCCTGGAGTTCAGTACAGGGAGCCTTTAAGGGCTACACCTTC. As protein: CAWSSVQGAFKGYTF.